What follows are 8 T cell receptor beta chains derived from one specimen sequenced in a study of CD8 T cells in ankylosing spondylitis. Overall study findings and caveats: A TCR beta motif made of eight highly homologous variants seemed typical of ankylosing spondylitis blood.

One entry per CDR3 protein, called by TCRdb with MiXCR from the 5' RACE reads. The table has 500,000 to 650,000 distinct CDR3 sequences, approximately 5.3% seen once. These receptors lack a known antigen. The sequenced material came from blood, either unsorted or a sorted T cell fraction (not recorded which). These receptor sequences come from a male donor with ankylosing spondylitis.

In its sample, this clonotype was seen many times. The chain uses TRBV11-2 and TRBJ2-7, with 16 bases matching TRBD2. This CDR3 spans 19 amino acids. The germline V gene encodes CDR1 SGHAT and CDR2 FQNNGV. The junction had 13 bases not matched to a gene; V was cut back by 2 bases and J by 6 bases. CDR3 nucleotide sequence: TGTGCCAGCAGCTTAAAGGGACTAGCGGGAGGGACCTGGGGTTTCGAGCAGTACTTC. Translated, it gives CASSLKGLAGGTWGFEQYF.

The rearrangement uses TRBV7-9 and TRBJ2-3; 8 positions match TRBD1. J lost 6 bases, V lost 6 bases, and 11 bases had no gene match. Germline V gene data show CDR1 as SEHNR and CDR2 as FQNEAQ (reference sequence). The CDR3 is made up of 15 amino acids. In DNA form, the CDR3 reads TGTGCCAGCAGTACAAGCAGGGGGCGCAGGGATACGCAGTATTTT. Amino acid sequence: CASSTSRGRRDTQYF. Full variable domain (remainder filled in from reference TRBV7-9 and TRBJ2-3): DTGVSQNPRHKITKRGQNVTFRCDPISEHNRLYWYRQTLGQGPEFLTYFQNEAQLEKSRLLSDRFSAERPKGSFSTLEIQRTEQGDSAMYLCASSTSRGRRDTQYFGPGTRLTVL.

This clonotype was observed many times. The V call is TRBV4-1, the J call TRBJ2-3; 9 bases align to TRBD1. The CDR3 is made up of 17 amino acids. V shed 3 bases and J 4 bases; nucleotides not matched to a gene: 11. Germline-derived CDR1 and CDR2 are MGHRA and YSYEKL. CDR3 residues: CASSHQPGQGVSDTQYF. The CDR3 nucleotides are TGCGCCAGCAGCCACCAACCGGGACAGGGTGTATCAGATACGCAGTATTTT.

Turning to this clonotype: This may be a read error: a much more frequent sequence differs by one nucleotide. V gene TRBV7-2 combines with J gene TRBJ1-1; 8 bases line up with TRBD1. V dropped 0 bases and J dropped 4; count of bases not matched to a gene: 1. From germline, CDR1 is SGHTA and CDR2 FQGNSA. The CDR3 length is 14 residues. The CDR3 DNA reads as TGTGCCAGCAGCTTAGCCCAGGGGGCCACTGAAGCTTTCTTT. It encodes CASSLAQGATEAFF.

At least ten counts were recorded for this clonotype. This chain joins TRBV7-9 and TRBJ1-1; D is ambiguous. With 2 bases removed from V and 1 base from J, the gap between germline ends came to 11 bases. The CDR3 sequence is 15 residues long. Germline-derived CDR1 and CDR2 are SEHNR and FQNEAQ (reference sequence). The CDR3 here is CASSLRIGGNTEAFF. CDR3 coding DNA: TGTGCCAGCAGCTTAAGAATTGGCGGGAACACTGAAGCTTTCTTT. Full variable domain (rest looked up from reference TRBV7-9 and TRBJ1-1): DTGVSQNPRHKITKRGQNVTFRCDPISEHNRLYWYRQTLGQGPEFLTYFQNEAQLEKSRLLSDRFSAERPKGSFSTLEIQRTEQGDSAMYLCASSLRIGGNTEAFFGQGTRLTVV.

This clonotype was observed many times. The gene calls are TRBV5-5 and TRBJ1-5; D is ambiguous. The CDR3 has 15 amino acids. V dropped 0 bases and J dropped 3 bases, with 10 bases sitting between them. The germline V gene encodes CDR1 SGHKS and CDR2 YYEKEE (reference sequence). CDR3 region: CASSLGRVTNQPQHF. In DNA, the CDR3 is TGTGCCAGCAGCTTGGGAAGGGTAACCAATCAGCCCCAGCATTTT.

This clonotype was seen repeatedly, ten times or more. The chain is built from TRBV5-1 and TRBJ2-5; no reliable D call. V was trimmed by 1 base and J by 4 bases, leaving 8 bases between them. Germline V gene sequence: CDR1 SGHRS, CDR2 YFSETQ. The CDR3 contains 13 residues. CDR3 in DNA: TGCGCCAGCAGCTTGTTAGTCCGAGAGACCCAGTACTTC. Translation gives CASSLLVRETQYF.

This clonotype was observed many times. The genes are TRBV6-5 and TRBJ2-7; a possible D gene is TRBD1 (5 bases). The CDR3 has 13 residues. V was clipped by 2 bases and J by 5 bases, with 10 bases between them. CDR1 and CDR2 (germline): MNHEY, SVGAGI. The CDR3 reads CASSYASRDEQYF. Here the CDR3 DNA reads TGTGCCAGCAGTTACGCCAGCAGGGACGAGCAGTACTTC.